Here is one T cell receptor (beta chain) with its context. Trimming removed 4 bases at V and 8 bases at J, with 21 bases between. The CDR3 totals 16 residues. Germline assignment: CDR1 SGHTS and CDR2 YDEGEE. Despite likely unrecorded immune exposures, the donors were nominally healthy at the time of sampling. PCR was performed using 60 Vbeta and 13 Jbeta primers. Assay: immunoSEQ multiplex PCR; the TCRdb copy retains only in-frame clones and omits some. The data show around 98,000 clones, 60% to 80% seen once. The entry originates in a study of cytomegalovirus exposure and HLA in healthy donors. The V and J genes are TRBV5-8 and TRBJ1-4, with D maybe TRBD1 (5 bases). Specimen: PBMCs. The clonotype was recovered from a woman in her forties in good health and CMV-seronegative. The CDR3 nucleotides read TGTGCCAGCAGCCCCCGGGGGGGTAATGATGGCGAAAAACTGTTTTTT. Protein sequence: CASSPRGGNDGEKLFF.